A selection of T cell receptor beta chains follows, all from one sample in a study of technical replicates of blood from several donors. Generated by immunoSEQ multiplex PCR, the TCRdb table keeps only in-frame clones and is missing some. The sample contains approximately 75,000 clones, around 97% of which appear only once. Material for sequencing was T cells isolated from PBMCs. The receptors derive from a human donor in good health. Both conserved end residues are part of each CDR3. The D gene is left open where the match is weak. Where a row states a size, it is once, few, many or the class of an expanded clone; other rows omit it.

v_call	clone_size	j_call	d_call	cdr3_nt	cdr3_aa
TRBV13	.	TRBJ2-7	TRBD2	TGTGCCAGCAGCTCCGTATCCGGACTAGCGGATTCCTACGAGCAGTACTTC	CASSSVSGLADSYEQYF
TRBV9	.	TRBJ2-1	.	TGTGCCAGCAGCGTAGAGCTAGCGCCCAATGAGCAGTTCTTC	CASSVELAPNEQFF
TRBV7-8	.	TRBJ2-3	.	TGTGCCAGCAGCCCCTCTGGAGGTGGCACAGATACGCAGTATTTT	CASSPSGGGTDTQYF
TRBV27	.	TRBJ1-1	TRBD1	TGTGCCAGCAGTTTACTTCATACACAGGGGGCTGAAGCTTTCTTT	CASSLLHTQGAEAFF
TRBV11-2	.	TRBJ2-7	TRBD1	TGTGCCAGCAGCCGGGACAGGGACGAGCAGTACTTC	CASSRDRDEQYF
TRBV5-1	.	TRBJ2-5	.	TGCGCCAGCACCCGCGCAGGACAAGAGACCCAGTACTTC	CASTRAGQETQYF
TRBV2	.	TRBJ2-7	TRBD2	TGTGCCAGCAGGAGACTAGCGGGAGGGCCGAACGAGCAGTACTTC	CASRRLAGGPNEQYF
TRBV5-6	.	TRBJ1-5	TRBD1	TGTGCCAGCACCTCTTGGACAGGGGGACGCAATCAGCCCCAGCATTTT	CASTSWTGGRNQPQHF
TRBV7-9	.	TRBJ2-3	TRBD2	TGTGCCAGCAGCTTGCGACTGGGACTAGCGGGGAGAGATACGCAGTATTTT	CASSLRLGLAGRDTQYF
TRBV2	.	TRBJ1-6	.	TGTGCCAGCAGTCCCAGGGTTGTCTATAATTCACCCCTCCACTTT	CASSPRVVYNSPLHF
TRBV19	.	TRBJ1-3	.	TGTGCCAGTAGTATATCCAGGCAGGGGCCTGGAAACACCATATATTTT	CASSISRQGPGNTIYF
TRBV11-2	.	TRBJ2-5	TRBD2	TGTGCCAGCAGCTTAGAACTAGCGGAAGAGACCCAGTACTTC	CASSLELAEETQYF
TRBV29-1	once	TRBJ1-2	.	TGCAGCGTTGCCCCACAGGGAATCGATGGCTACACCTTC	CSVAPQGIDGYTF
TRBV7-6	.	TRBJ1-1	TRBD1	TGTGCCAGCAGCTCCTTCGACAGGGGGGACACTGAAGCTTTCTTT	CASSSFDRGDTEAFF
TRBV10-2	.	TRBJ2-7	.	TGCGCCAGCAGTGAGGAACCTACGGGATACGAGCAGTACTTC	CASSEEPTGYEQYF
TRBV5-1	.	TRBJ2-2	.	TGCGCCAGCAGTTACGGGACCGGGGAGCTGTTTTTT	CASSYGTGELFF
TRBV27	.	TRBJ2-7	TRBD1	TGTGCCAGCAGTACGACAGGGCGCGAGCAGTACTTC	CASSTTGREQYF
TRBV19	.	TRBJ1-1	TRBD1	TGTGCCAGTAGTCCGTTGGAGGGGGCGAACACTGAAGCTTTCTTT	CASSPLEGANTEAFF
TRBV4-2	.	TRBJ2-2	.	TGTGCCAGCAGCCAAGCACAGGGAACAGACACCGGGGAGCTGTTTTTT	CASSQAQGTDTGELFF
TRBV19	few	TRBJ1-5	TRBD1	TGTGCCATTACCGGGACAGCCGGGGGGCCCCAGCATTTT	CAITGTAGGPQHF
TRBV5-1	.	TRBJ1-1	.	TGCGCCAGCAGCACGCAGGGCGCGAACACTGAAGCTTTCTTT	CASSTQGANTEAFF
TRBV6-1	.	TRBJ2-1	.	TGTGCCAGCTCCCTGCCTAGCCATAACAATGAGCAGTTCTTC	CASSLPSHNNEQFF
TRBV5-1	.	TRBJ1-1	.	TGCGCCAGCAGCTTGACAGGGACGAACACTGAAGCTTTCTTT	CASSLTGTNTEAFF
TRBV6-4	once	TRBJ2-1	.	TGTGCCAGCAGTGACCTTTCAGGAAACAATGAGCAGTTCTTC	CASSDLSGNNEQFF
TRBV4-1	few	TRBJ1-5	.	TGCGCCAGCAGCCCAACAGGGTATCAGCCCCAGCATTTT	CASSPTGYQPQHF
TRBV15	.	TRBJ2-3	TRBD2	TGTGCCACCAGCAGAGGATTTAGCGGGAGCGGCACAGATACGCAGTATTTT	CATSRGFSGSGTDTQYF
TRBV28	.	TRBJ1-1	TRBD1	TGTGCCAGCAGTTACCGCACAGGGGACACTGAAGCTTTCTTT	CASSYRTGDTEAFF
TRBV28	.	TRBJ2-2	.	TGTGCCAGCAGTCTAACCACCGGGGAGCTGTTTTTT	CASSLTTGELFF
TRBV7-9	.	TRBJ1-2	.	TGTGCCAGCAGTATCGGAGGGGGGGACGGAGCTGGCTACACCTTC	CASSIGGGDGAGYTF
TRBV7-6	once	TRBJ1-1	.	TGTGCCAGCGGGATGGGAGATGGGACTGAAGCTTTCTTT	CASGMGDGTEAFF
TRBV14	.	TRBJ2-5	.	TGTGCCAGCAGCCATCTAGAGGCGGGAAGACAAGAGACCCAGTACTTC	CASSHLEAGRQETQYF
TRBV2	.	TRBJ2-1	TRBD2	TGTGCCAGCAGTACCCCCAGGTCGACTAGCGGGTCCATCCTAAGCTCCTACAATGAGCAGTTCTTC	CASSTPRSTSGSILSSYNEQFF